This TCR beta chain was captured by sequencing in a study of T cell changes during pregnancy in multiple sclerosis. Germline trimming cut 5 bases from V and 4 bases from J; bases unmatched to any gene: 7. Germline V gene lookup returns CDR1 MNHEY and CDR2 SVGAGI. The length of the CDR3 is 15 residues. Repertoires were generated with immunoSEQ multiplex PCR, while TCRdb's copy carries only in-frame clones and drops some. The sample includes about 49,000 clones, around 91% of them seen just once. This clonotype was sampled from a female donor in good health, enrolled as a control in a pregnancy study. The chain is built from TRBV6-5 and TRBJ1-5; 8 bases match TRBD1. The sequencing used peripheral blood, collected after pregnancy. The CDR3 nucleotides read TGTGCCAGCAGTAACCCAGGACAGGGTAATCAGCCCCAGCATTTT. Translated, it gives CASSNPGQGNQPQHF.